This T cell receptor beta chain was sequenced for a study of cytomegalovirus exposure and HLA in healthy donors. The PCR contained 60 Vbeta and 13 Jbeta primers. Produced via immunoSEQ multiplex PCR; TCRdb's table is partial and in-frame only. The table lists some 140,000 clones, approximately 82% of them singletons. Study-level points and caveats: Prediction of most subjects' HLA-A and HLA-B alleles by TCR beta sequences was reportedly accurate.

With respect to this clone: Its antigen remains unidentified.

The CDR3 totals 14 residues. The V and J ends lost 7 bases and 6 bases, in that order; junction bases with no gene match: 8. Germline lookup yields CDR1 LNHDA and CDR2 SQIVND (reference sequence). The specimen was PBMCs. The chain joins TRBV19 to TRBJ1-5; 8 bases fit TRBD1. This sequence originates from a man aged 40-49 years in good health and CMV-seronegative. The CDR3 region has the DNA TGTGCCAGTACCGGACAGGGTATGAGTCAGCCCCAGCATTTT. Translating gives CASTGQGMSQPQHF.